The rows below give T cell receptor beta chains drawn from one sample of a study of CXCR3-negative and CXCR3-positive naive CD8 T cells. TCRdb processed the 5' RACE reads again and assigns one entry to each CDR3 protein, with no DNA. Its clone listing holds about 89,000 distinct CDR3 sequences. The material sequenced was naive CXCR3+ CD8+ T cells from blood. These receptors all stem from a human donor in good health. Some clones in this sample may be carry-over from other donors' samples. Each CDR3 is given with its conserved first and last residue. Each record gives: V gene, J gene, CDR3 protein.

V gene: TRBV29-1; J gene: TRBJ1-2; CDR3 protein: CSVEDEGNPGYTF
V gene: TRBV20-1; J gene: TRBJ2-1; CDR3 protein: CSASGPYNEQFF
V gene: TRBV15; J gene: TRBJ2-5; CDR3 protein: CATSRDRTVQETQYF
V gene: TRBV11-2; J gene: TRBJ2-7; CDR3 protein: CASSYVLADEQYF
V gene: TRBV9; J gene: TRBJ2-3; CDR3 protein: CASSGSSSTDTQYF
V gene: TRBV7-9; J gene: TRBJ2-1; CDR3 protein: CASSLPVTGGNNEQFF
V gene: TRBV29-1; J gene: TRBJ1-2; CDR3 protein: CSVDWGDLRYGYTF
V gene: TRBV2; J gene: TRBJ2-5; CDR3 protein: CASAAERETQYF
V gene: TRBV7-6; J gene: TRBJ1-3; CDR3 protein: CASSPGDSGNTIYF
V gene: TRBV15; J gene: TRBJ2-1; CDR3 protein: CATSRDRTRQFF
V gene: TRBV15; J gene: TRBJ2-7; CDR3 protein: CATSREWGAAYEQYF
V gene: TRBV28; J gene: TRBJ1-5; CDR3 protein: CASRSPGNQPQHF
V gene: TRBV27; J gene: TRBJ1-2; CDR3 protein: CASSLSVGSGGYTF
V gene: TRBV5-1; J gene: TRBJ2-2; CDR3 protein: CASSSGTHTGELFF
V gene: TRBV28; J gene: TRBJ2-7; CDR3 protein: CASSIGLPASSSYEQYF
V gene: TRBV28; J gene: TRBJ1-5; CDR3 protein: CASRSQGTYSNQPQHF
V gene: TRBV7-8; J gene: TRBJ2-5; CDR3 protein: CASSLLLGHQETQYF
V gene: TRBV7-9; J gene: TRBJ2-3; CDR3 protein: CASSSSGGPDTQYF
V gene: TRBV29-1; J gene: TRBJ1-2; CDR3 protein: CSVSGAENGYTF
V gene: TRBV6-1; J gene: TRBJ2-1; CDR3 protein: CASGPSGNEQFF
V gene: TRBV5-1; J gene: TRBJ2-7; CDR3 protein: CASSLDSSSYEQYF
V gene: TRBV28; J gene: TRBJ2-7; CDR3 protein: CASSPFSGASSYEQYF
V gene: TRBV28; J gene: TRBJ2-6; CDR3 protein: CASRLGARGANVLTF
V gene: TRBV12-3/TRBV12-4; J gene: TRBJ2-7; CDR3 protein: CASSLWGDEQYF
V gene: TRBV7-9; J gene: TRBJ2-5; CDR3 protein: CASSSTDRQETQYF
V gene: TRBV12-3/TRBV12-4; J gene: TRBJ1-1; CDR3 protein: CASSHGAATEAFF
V gene: TRBV7-6; J gene: TRBJ2-1; CDR3 protein: CASSLSGEYNEQFF
V gene: TRBV7-9; J gene: TRBJ1-5; CDR3 protein: CASSLALDSPNQPQHF
V gene: TRBV21-1; J gene: TRBJ2-3; CDR3 protein: CASRKGRLWPWTSGSPSTDTQYF
V gene: TRBV6-4; J gene: TRBJ1-5; CDR3 protein: CASSDPGLSNQPQHF
V gene: TRBV15; J gene: TRBJ1-5; CDR3 protein: CATRVGGDSNQPQHF
V gene: TRBV29-1; J gene: TRBJ1-4; CDR3 protein: CSVERGGEKLFF
V gene: TRBV5-1; J gene: TRBJ2-1; CDR3 protein: CASTQAYNEQFF
V gene: TRBV7-6; J gene: TRBJ1-2; CDR3 protein: CAGSPILGGGYLGYTF
V gene: TRBV24-1; J gene: TRBJ2-3; CDR3 protein: CATSDLMEGSTDTQYF
V gene: TRBV7-8; J gene: TRBJ2-7; CDR3 protein: CASSLRLTPYEQYF
V gene: TRBV7-2; J gene: TRBJ2-1; CDR3 protein: CASTLGTTYNEQFF
V gene: TRBV5-6; J gene: TRBJ2-5; CDR3 protein: CASSFPGGTFQETQYF
V gene: TRBV11-2; J gene: TRBJ2-2; CDR3 protein: CASSPGARDTGELFF
V gene: TRBV15; J gene: TRBJ1-1; CDR3 protein: CATSRVVQVEAFF
V gene: TRBV3-1; J gene: TRBJ2-5; CDR3 protein: CASSQGGSGSRETQYF
V gene: TRBV29-1; J gene: TRBJ1-2; CDR3 protein: CSTLPGTSERTF
V gene: TRBV4-2; J gene: TRBJ2-1; CDR3 protein: CASSQDQGLGYNEQFF
V gene: TRBV28; J gene: TRBJ2-5; CDR3 protein: CASSLAPGETQYF
V gene: TRBV28; J gene: TRBJ2-1; CDR3 protein: CAGSGGGSSYNEQFF
V gene: TRBV6-1; J gene: TRBJ2-1; CDR3 protein: CASSVGLAGIYNEQFF
V gene: TRBV6-6; J gene: TRBJ1-2; CDR3 protein: CASSYVDRSNYGYTF
V gene: TRBV14; J gene: TRBJ2-1; CDR3 protein: CASSLFDRAYNEQFF
V gene: TRBV2; J gene: TRBJ1-1; CDR3 protein: CASSEVATHTHGAFF
V gene: TRBV11-2; J gene: TRBJ2-7; CDR3 protein: CARSSSGTLLYEQYF
V gene: TRBV28; J gene: TRBJ2-7; CDR3 protein: CASSLLRQVAWYF
V gene: TRBV5-1; J gene: TRBJ2-2; CDR3 protein: CASRGLTGNTGELFF
V gene: TRBV28; J gene: TRBJ1-1; CDR3 protein: CASSFRPHYPEAFF